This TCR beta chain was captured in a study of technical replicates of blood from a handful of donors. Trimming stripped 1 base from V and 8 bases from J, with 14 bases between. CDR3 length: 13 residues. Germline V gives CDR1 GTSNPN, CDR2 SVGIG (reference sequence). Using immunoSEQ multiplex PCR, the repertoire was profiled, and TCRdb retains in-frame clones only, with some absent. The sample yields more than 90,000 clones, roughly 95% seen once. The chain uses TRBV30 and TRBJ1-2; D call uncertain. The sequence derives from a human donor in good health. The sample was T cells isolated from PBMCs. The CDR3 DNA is TGTGCCTGGAGTGCTACTAGGGTTGGAGGCTACACCTTC. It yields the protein CAWSATRVGGYTF.